The present TCR beta chain was sequenced within a study of regulatory T cells in long-lasting Graves disease. Study-wide findings and caveats: Possibly, too few samples lowered accuracy.

Time point denoted: newly diagnosed GD, antithyroid drugs for less than 3 months. Extracted PBMC RNA gave rise to the TCR library. The authors drew around 9 milliliters of peripheral blood into EDTA tubes. To make TCR beta libraries, researchers used iRepertoire HTBI primers and Arm-PCR of CDR3 regions. TCRdb reanalysed the multiplex PCR reads using MiXCR and keeps one entry per CDR3 protein. The table includes more than 400,000 distinct CDR3 sequences, about a sixth detected once. Trimming cost V 4 bases and J 8 bases, with 14 bases left between them. The CDR3 length is 13 residues. CDR1 is LNHDA, CDR2 SQIVND, per germline (reference sequence). This clonotype came up a few times. The target antigen is unknown. A further study also used this sample, focusing on T cells in Graves' hyperthyroidism and ophthalmopathy.

The sequence came from a man between 40 and 49 years old with Graves disease. The chain has TRBV19 and TRBJ1-2; D remains ambiguous. Sequenced material: peripheral blood mononuclear cells (PBMCs), taken at new diagnosis, from a patient treated with antithyroid drugs. The CDR3 reads CASSTSGIEGYTF. CDR3 sequence (DNA): TGTGCCAGTAGTACGTCGGGAATTGAAGGCTACACCTTC.